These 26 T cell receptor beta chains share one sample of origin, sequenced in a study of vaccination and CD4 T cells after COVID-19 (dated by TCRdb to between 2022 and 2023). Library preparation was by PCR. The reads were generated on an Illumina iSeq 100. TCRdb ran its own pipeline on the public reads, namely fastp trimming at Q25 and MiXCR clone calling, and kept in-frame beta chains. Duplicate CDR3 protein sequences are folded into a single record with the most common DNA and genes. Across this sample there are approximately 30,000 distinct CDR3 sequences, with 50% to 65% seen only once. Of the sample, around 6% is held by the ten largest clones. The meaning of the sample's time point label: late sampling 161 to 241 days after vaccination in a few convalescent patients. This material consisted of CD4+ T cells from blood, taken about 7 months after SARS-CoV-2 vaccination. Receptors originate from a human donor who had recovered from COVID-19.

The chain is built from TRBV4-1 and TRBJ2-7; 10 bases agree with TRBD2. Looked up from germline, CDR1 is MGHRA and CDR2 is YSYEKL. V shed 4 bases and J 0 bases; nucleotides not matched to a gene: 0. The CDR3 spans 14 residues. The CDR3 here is CASSPSGSSYEQYF. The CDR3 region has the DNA TGCGCCAGCAGCCCTAGCGGGAGCTCCTACGAGCAGTACTTC.

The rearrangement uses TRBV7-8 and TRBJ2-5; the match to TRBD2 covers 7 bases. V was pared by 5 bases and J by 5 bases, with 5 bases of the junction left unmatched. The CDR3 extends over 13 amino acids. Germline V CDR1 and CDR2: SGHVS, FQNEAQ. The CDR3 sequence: CASSGRAVETQYF. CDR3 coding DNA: TGTGCCAGCAGCGGGAGGGCCGTGGAGACCCAGTACTTC.

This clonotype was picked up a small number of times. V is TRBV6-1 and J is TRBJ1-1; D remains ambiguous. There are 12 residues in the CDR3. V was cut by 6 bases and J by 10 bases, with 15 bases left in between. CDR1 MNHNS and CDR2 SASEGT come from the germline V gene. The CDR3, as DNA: TGTGCCAGCAGACACAGTAACCGATTAGCTTTCTTT. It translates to CASRHSNRLAFF.

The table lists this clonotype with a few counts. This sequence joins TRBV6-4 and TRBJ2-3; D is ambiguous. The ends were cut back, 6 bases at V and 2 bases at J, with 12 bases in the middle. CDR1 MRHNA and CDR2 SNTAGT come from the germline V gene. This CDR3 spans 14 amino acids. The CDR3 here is CASSNGPDTDTQYF. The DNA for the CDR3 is TGTGCCAGCAGCAACGGACCGGACACAGATACGCAGTATTTT.

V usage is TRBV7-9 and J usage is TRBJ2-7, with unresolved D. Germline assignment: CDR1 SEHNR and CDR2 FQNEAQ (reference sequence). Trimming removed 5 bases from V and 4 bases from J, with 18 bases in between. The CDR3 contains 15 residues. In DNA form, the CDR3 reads TGTGCCAGCAGCCCCGATGCCAGGTCCTCATACGAGCAGTACTTC. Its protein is CASSPDARSSYEQYF.

CDR3 sequence: CASTPAGTSGYEQYF. The DNA of the CDR3 is TGTGCCAGCACACCCGCCGGGACTAGCGGATACGAGCAGTACTTC. V and J are TRBV7-2 and TRBJ2-7; 11 positions agree with TRBD2. Germline CDR1 and CDR2: SGHTA and FQGNSA. The J segment lost 4 bases and the V segment lost 7 bases, leaving 9 bases of the junction unmatched. The CDR3 consists of 15 residues.

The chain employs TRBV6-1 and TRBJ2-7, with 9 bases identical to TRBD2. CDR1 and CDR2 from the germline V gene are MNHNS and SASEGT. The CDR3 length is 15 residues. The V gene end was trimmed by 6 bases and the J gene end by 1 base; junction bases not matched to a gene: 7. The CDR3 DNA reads TGTGCCAGCAGCAGACCTCTAGCGGGGTCCTACGAGCAGTACTTC. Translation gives CASSRPLAGSYEQYF.

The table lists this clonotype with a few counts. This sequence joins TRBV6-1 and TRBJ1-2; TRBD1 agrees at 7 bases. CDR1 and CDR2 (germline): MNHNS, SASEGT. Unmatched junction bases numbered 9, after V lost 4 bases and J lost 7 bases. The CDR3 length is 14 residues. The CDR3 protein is CASSANTGAVGYTF. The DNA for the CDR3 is TGTGCCAGCAGTGCAAACACAGGGGCTGTTGGCTACACCTTC.

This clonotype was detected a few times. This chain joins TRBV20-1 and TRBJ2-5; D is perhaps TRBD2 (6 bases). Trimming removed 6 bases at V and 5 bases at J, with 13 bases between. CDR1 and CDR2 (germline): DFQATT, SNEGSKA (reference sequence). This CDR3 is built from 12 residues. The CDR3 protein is CSAEVRGETQYF. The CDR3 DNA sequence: TGCAGTGCAGAGGTCCGGGGGGAGACCCAGTACTTC.

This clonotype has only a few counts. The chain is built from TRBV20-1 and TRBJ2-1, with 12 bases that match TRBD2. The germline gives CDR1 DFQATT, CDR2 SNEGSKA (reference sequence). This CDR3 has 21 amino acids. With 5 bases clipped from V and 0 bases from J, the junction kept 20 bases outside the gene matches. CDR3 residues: CSAYRPQGGRTSGTSYNEQFF. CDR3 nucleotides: TGCAGTGCTTACCGCCCCCAAGGGGGTCGGACTAGCGGGACCTCCTACAATGAGCAGTTCTTC.

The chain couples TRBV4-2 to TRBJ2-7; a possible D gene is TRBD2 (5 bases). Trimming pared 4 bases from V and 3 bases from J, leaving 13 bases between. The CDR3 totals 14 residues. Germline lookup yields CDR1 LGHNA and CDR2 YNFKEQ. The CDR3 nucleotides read TGTGCCAGCAGCCGTATGACTATTAACTACGAGCAGTACTTC. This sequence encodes CASSRMTINYEQYF.

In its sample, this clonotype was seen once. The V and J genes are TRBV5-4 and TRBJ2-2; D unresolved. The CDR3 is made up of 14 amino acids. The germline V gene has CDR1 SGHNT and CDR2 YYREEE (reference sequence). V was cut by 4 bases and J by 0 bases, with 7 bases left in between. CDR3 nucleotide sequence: TGTGCCAGCAGCACCACCCCGAACACCGGGGAGCTGTTTTTT. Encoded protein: CASSTTPNTGELFF.

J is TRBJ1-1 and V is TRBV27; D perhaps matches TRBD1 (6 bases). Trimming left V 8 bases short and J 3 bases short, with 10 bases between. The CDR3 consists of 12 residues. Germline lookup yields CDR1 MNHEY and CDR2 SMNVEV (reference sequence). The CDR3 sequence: CASGGGYTEAFF. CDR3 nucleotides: TGTGCCAGCGGAGGGGGATACACTGAAGCTTTCTTT.

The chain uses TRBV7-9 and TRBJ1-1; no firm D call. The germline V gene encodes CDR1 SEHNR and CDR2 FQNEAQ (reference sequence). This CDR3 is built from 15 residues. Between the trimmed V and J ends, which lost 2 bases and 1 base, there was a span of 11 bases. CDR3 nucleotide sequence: TGTGCCAGCAGCTTATTGGACGGGAAGAACACTGAAGCTTTCTTT. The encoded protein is CASSLLDGKNTEAFF.

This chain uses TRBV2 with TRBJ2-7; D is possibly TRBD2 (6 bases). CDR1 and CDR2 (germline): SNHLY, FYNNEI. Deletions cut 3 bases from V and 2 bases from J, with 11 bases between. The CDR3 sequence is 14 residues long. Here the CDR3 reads CASSDGGFTYEQYF. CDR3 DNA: TGTGCCAGCAGTGACGGAGGGTTTACCTACGAGCAGTACTTC. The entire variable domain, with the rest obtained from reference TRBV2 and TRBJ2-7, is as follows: EPEVTQTPSHQVTQMGQEVILRCVPISNHLYFYWYRQILGQKVEFLVSFYNNEISEKSEIFDDQFSVERPDGSNFTLKIRSTKLEDSAMYFCASSDGGFTYEQYFGPGTRLTVT.

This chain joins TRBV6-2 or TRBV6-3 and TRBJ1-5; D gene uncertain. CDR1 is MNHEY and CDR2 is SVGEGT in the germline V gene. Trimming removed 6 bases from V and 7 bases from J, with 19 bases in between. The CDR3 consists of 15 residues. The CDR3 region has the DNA TGTGCCAGCAGGTGGGCCAAGGGAGACGGCCAGCCCCAGCATTTT. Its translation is CASRWAKGDGQPQHF.

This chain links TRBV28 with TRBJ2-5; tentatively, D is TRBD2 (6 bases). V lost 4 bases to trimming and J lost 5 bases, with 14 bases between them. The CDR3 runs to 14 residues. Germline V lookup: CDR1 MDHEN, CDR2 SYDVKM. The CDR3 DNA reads TGTGCCAGCAGTTCCCACCAAGGGAGGGAGACCCAGTACTTC. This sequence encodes CASSSHQGRETQYF.

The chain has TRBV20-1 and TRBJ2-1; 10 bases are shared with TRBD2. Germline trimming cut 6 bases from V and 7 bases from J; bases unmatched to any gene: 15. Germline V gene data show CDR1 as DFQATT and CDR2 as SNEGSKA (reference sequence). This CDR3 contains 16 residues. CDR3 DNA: TGCAGTGCGCCGGAGTCATTGCAGCGGGAGGGAAATGAGCAGTTCTTC. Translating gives CSAPESLQREGNEQFF.

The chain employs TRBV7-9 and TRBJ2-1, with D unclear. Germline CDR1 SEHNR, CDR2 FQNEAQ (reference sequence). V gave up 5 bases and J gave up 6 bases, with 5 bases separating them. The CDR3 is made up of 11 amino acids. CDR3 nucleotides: TGTGCCAGCAGCCCACCCAATGAGCAGTTCTTC. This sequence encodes CASSPPNEQFF.

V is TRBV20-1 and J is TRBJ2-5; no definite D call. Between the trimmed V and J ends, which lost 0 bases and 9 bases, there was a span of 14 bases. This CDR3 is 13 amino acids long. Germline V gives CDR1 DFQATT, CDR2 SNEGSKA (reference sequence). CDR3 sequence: CSARDLVAWAQYF. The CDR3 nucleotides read TGCAGTGCTAGAGATCTGGTTGCCTGGGCCCAGTACTTC.

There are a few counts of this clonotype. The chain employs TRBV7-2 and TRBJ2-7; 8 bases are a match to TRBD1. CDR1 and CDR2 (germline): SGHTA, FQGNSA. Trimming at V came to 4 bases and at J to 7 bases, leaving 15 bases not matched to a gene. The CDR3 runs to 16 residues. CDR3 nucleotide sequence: TGTGCCAGCAGCTCCCGGGGCGGACAGGGAAGGTCTGAGCAGTACTTC. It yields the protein CASSSRGGQGRSEQYF.

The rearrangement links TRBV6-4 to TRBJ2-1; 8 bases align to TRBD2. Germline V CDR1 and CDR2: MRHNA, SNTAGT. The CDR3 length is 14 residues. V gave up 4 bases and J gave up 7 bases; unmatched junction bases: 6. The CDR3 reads CASSGSGGGNEQFF. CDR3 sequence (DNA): TGTGCCAGCAGTGGATCGGGAGGGGGGAATGAGCAGTTCTTC.

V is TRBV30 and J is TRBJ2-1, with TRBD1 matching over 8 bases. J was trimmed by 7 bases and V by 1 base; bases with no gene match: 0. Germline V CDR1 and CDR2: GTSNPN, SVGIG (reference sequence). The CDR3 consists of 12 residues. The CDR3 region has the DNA TGTGCCTGGAGTGGGGACAGGAATGAGCAGTTCTTC. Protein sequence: CAWSGDRNEQFF. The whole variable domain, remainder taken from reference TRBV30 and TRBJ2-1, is SQTIHQWPATLVQPVGSPLSLECTVEGTSNPNLYWYRQAAGRGLQLLFYSVGIGQISSEVPQNLSASRPQDRQFILSSKKLLLSDSGFYLCAWSGDRNEQFFGPGTRLTVL.

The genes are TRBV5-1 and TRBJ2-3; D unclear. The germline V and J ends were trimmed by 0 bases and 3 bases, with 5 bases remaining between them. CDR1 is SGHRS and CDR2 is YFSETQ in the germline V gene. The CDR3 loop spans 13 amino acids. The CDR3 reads CASSLGETDTQYF. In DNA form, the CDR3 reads TGCGCCAGCAGCTTGGGAGAAACAGATACGCAGTATTTT.

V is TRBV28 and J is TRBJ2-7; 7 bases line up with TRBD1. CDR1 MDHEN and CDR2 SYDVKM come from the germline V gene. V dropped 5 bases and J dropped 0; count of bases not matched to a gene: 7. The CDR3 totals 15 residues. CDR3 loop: CASSPRGTVSYEQYF. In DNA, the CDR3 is TGTGCCAGCAGTCCAAGGGGGACAGTCTCCTACGAGCAGTACTTC.

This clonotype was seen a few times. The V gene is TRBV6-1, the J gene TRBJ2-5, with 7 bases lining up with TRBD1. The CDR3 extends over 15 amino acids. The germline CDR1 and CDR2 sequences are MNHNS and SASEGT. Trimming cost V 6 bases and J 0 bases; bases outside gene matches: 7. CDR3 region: CASRKQGLDQETQYF. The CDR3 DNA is TGTGCCAGCAGGAAACAGGGGTTGGACCAAGAGACCCAGTACTTC.